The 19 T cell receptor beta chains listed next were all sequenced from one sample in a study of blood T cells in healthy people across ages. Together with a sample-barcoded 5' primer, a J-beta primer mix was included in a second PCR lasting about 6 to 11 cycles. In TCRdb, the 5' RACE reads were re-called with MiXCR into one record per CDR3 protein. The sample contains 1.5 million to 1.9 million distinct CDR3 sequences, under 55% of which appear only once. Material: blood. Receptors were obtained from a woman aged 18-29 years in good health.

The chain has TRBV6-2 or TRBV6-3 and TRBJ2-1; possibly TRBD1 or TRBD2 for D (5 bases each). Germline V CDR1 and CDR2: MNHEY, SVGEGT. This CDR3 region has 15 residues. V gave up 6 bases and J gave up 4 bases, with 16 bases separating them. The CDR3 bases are TGTGCCAGCAGAGAGGGACGAAGGGCTTACAATGAGCAGTTCTTC. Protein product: CASREGRRAYNEQFF.

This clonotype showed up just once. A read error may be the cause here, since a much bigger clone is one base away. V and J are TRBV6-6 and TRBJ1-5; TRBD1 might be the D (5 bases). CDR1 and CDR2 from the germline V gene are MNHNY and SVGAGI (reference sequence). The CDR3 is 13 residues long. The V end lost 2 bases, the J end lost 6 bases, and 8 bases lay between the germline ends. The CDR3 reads CASSYDRTQPQHF. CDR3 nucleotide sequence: TGTGCCAGCAGTTACGACAGAACTCAGCCCCAGCATTTT.

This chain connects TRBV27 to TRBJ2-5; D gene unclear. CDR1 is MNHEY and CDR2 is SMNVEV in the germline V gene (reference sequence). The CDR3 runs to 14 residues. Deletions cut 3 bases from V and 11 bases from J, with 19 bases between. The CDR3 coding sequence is TGTGCCAGCAGTTTCTCCCGGAGTTACAATGAGCAGTACTTC. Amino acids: CASSFSRSYNEQYF.

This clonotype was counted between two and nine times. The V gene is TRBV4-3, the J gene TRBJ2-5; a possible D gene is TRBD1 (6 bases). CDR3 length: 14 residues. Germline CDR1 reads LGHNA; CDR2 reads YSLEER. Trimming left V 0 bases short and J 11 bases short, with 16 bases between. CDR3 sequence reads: CASSQDDRQEEQYF. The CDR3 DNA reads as TGCGCCAGCAGCCAAGATGATCGACAGGAGGAGCAGTACTTC.

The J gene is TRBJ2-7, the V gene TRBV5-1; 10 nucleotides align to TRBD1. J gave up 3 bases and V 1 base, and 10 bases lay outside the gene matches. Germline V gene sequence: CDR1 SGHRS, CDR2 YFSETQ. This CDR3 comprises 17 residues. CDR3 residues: CASSLSKAGQGHYEQYF. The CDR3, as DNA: TGCGCCAGCAGCTTGTCGAAGGCGGGACAGGGGCACTACGAGCAGTACTTC.

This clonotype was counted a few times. CDR3 nucleotide sequence: TGTGCCACCAGCAGAGACACCAGACTAAAATGGGATCAGCCCCAGCATTTT. Translation gives CATSRDTRLKWDQPQHF. The chain recombines TRBV15 with TRBJ1-5; D not certain. CDR1 and CDR2 (germline): LNHNV, YYDKDF (reference sequence). The CDR3 contains 17 residues. Trimming removed 0 bases from V and 5 bases from J, with 17 bases in between.

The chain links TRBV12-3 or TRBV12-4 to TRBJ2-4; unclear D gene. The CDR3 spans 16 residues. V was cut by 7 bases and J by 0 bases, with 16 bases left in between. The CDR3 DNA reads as TGTGCCAGCACCGTTCTTAAGGATCTAGCCAAAAACATTCAGTACTTC. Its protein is CASTVLKDLAKNIQYF.

CDR3 in amino acids: CASGFSAGSYSYNEQFF. DNA for the CDR3: TGTGCTAGTGGTTTTTCCGCCGGGAGCTACTCCTACAATGAGCAGTTCTTC. The chain has TRBV12-5 and TRBJ2-1; D may be TRBD2 (6 bases). The CDR3 consists of 17 residues. Germline loops: CDR1 LGHNT, CDR2 FRNRAP. Deletions cut 3 bases from V and 0 bases from J, with 15 bases between.

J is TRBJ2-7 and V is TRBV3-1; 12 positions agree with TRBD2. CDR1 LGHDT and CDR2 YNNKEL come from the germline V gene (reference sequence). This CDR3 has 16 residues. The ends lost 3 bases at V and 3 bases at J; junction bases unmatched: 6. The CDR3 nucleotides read TGTGCCAGCAGCCATCAACAACTAGCGGGAGGCTACGAGCAGTACTTC. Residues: CASSHQQLAGGYEQYF.

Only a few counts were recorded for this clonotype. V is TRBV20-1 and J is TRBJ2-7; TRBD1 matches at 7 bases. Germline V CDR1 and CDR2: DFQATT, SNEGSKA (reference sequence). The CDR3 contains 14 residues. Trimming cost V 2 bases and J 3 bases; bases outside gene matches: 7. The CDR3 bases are TGCAGTGCTAGATCATACCGGGACAGCTACGAGCAGTACTTC. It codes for CSARSYRDSYEQYF.

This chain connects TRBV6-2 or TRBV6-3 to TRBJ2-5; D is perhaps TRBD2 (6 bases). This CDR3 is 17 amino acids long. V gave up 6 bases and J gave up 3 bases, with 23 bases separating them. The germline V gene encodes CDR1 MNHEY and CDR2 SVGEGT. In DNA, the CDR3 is TGTGCCAGCAGCCTGAAGCTAGCGATGGAGGTTAAAGAGACCCAGTACTTC. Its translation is CASSLKLAMEVKETQYF.

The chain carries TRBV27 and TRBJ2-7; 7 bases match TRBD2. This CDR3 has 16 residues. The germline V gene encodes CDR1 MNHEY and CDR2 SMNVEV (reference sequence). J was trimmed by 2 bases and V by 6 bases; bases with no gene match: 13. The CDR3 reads CASSPAASGFTYEQYF. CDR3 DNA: TGTGCCAGCAGCCCGGCGGCTAGCGGATTTACCTACGAGCAGTACTTC.

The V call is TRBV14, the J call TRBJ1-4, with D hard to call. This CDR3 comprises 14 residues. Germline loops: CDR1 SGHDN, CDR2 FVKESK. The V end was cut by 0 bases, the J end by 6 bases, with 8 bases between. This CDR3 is CASSQDPADEKLFF. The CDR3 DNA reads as TGTGCCAGCAGCCAAGATCCGGCAGATGAAAAACTGTTTTTT.

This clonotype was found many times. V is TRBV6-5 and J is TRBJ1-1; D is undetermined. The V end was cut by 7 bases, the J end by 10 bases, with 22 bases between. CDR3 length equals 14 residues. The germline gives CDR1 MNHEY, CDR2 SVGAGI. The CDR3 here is CASKSVDRELGAFF. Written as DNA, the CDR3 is TGTGCCAGCAAATCTGTTGACCGAGAGTTGGGAGCTTTCTTT.

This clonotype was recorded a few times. The CDR3 DNA reads TGTGCCAGCAGCTTAGCAGGTTCACTTGCTAACTATGGCTACACCTTC. Translating gives CASSLAGSLANYGYTF. This sequence joins TRBV7-2 and TRBJ1-2; no definite D call. Trimming shortened V by 0 bases and J by 0 bases, and 11 bases separated the two germline ends. There are 16 residues in the CDR3. Germline V lookup: CDR1 SGHTA, CDR2 FQGNSA. Full variable domain (missing parts from reference TRBV7-2 and TRBJ1-2): GAGVSQSPSNKVTEKGKDVELRCDPISGHTALYWYRQSLGQGLEFLIYFQGNSAPDKSGLPSDRFSAERTGGSVSTLTIQRTQQEDSAVYLCASSLAGSLANYGYTFGSGTRLTVV.

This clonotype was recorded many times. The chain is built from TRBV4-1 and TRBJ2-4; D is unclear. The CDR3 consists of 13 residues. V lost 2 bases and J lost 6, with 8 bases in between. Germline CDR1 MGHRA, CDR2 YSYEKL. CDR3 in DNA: TGCGCCAGCAGCCAACAAGACACAAACATTCAGTACTTC. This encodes CASSQQDTNIQYF.

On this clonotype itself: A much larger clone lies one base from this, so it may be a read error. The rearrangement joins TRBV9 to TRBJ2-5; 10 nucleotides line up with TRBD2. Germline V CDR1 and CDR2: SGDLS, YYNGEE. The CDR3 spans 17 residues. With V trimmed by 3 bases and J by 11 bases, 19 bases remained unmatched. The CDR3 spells CASSEELTSGIYNEQYF. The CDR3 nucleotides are TGTGCCAGCAGCGAGGAGCTTACTAGCGGGATCTACAATGAGCAGTACTTC.

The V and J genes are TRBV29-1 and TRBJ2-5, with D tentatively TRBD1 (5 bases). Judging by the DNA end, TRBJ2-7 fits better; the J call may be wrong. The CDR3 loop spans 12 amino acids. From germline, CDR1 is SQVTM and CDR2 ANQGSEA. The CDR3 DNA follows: TGCAGCGTCATGACAGTATCCTACGAGCAGTACTTC. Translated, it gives CSVMTVSYEQYF.

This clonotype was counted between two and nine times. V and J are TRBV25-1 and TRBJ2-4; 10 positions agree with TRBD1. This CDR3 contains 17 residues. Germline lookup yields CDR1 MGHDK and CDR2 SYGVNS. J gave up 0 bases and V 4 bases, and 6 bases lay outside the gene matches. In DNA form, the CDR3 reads TGTGCCAGCAGTGGGTTTGACAGGGGGCCAGCCAAAAACATTCAGTACTTC. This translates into CASSGFDRGPAKNIQYF.